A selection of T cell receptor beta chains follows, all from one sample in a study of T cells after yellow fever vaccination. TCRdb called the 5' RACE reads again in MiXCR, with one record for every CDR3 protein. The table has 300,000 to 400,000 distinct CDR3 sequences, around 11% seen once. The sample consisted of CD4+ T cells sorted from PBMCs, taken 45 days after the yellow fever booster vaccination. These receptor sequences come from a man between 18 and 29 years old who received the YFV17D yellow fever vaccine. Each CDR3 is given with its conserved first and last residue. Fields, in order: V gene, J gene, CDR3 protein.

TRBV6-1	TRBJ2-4	CASSWTSGGPPAKNIQYF
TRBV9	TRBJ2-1	CASSVVGGEWGNEQFF
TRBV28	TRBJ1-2	CAAQGLANYGYTF
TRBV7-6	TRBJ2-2	CASSLKGSEAANTGELFF
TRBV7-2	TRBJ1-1	CASSLGTGGLEAFF
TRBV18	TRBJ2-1	CASSPRVYEQFF
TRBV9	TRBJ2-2	CASSGQGANTGELFF
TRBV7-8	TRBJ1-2	CASSVGRRGGYTF
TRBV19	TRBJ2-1	CASNAGELYNEQFF
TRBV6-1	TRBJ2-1	CASSERQGPYNEQFF
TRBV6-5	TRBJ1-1	CASSYSRRGEAFF
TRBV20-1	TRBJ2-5	CSATAGGGGETQYF
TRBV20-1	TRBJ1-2	CSASSPGNYGYTF
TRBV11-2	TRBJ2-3	CASSSLGTGSDTQYF
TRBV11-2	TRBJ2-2	CASSLEGSTGELFF
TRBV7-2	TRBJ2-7	CASSLARWTGDEQYF
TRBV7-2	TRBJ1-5	CASSKGAGGQPQHF
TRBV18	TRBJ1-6	CASSPNGDKPLHF
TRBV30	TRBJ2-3	CAWTGGTDTQYF
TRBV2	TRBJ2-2	CASSDNRATGELFF
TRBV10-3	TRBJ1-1	CAISETENTEAFF
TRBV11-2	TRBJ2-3	CASSLEGTSRDTQYF
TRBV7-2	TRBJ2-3	CASSLVPPLAGGENTQYF
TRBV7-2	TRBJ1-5	CASSLAPPRQTIGQPQHF
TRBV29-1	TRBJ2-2	CSVAGPSLNTGELFF
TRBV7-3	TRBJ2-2	CASSLTQGPGELFF
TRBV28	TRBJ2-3	CASSLRGQLTDTQYF
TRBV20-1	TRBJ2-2	CSAARQGWNTGELFF
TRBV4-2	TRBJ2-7	CASSPDRDEQYF
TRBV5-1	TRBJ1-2	CASSAEDYGYTF
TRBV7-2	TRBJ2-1	CASSYYSNEQFF
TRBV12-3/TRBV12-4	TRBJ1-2	CASSFSFNYGYTF
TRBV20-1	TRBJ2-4	CSARVDTMGIQYF
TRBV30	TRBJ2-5	CAWSRQETQYF
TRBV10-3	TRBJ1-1	CAIRGRLGNTEAFF
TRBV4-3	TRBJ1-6	CASSQDLTANYSPLHF
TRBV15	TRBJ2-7	CATSKGGHEQYF
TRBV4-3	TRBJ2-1	CASSQGQGPYNEQFF
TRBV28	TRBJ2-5	CASTGLQETQYF
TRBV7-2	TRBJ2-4	CASSTQALVKNIQYF
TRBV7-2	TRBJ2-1	CASSRSRESNEQFF
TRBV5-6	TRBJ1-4	CASSVGGGRNEKLFF
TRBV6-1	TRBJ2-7	CASSVTGGDYEQYF